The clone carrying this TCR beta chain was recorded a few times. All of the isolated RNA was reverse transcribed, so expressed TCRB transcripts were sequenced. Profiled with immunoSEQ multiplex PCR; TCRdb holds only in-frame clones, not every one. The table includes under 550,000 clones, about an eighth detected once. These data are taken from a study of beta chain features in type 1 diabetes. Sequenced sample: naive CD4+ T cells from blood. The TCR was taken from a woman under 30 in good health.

The CDR3 DNA reads TGTGCCAGCAGCTTACCCTCACAGCGGGGGGACTACACAGATACGCAGTATTTT. Encoded protein: CASSLPSQRGDYTDTQYF. The chain recombines TRBV7-6 with TRBJ2-3; 9 bases fit TRBD2. The CDR3 totals 18 residues. With 2 bases clipped from V and 2 bases from J, the junction kept 11 bases outside the gene matches. CDR1 and CDR2 from the germline V gene are SGHVS and FNYEAQ.